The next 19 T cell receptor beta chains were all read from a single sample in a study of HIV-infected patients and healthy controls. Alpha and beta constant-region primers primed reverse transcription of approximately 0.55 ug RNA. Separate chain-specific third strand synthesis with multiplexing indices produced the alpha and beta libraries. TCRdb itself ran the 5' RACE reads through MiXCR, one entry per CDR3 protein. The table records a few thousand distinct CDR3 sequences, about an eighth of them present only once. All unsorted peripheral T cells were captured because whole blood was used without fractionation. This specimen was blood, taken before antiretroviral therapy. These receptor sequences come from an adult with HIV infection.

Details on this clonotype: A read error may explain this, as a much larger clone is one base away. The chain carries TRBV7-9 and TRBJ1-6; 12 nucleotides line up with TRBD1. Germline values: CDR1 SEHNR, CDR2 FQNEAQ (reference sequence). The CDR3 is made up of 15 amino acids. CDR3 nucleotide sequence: TGTGCCAGCAGCTCCCGGGACAGGGGGCATTCACCCCTCAACTTT. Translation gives CASSSRDRGHSPLNF.

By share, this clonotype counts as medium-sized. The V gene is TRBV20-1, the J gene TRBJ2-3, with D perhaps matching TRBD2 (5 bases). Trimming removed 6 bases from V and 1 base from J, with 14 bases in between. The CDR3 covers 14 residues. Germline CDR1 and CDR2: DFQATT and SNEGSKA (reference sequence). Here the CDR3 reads CSAELEERTDTQYF. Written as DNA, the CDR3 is TGCAGTGCCGAGTTGGAGGAGCGCACAGATACGCAGTATTTT.

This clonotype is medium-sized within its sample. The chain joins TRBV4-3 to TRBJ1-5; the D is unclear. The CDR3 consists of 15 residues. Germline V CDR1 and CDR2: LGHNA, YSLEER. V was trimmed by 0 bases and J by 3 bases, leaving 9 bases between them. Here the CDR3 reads CASSQDAADNQPQHF. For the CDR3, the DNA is TGCGCCAGCAGCCAAGATGCGGCAGACAATCAGCCCCAGCATTTT.

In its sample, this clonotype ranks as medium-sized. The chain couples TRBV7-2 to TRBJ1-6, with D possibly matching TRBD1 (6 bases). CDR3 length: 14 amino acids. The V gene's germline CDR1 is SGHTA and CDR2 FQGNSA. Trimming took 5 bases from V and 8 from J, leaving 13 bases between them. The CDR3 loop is CASSETGAYSPLHF. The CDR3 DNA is TGTGCCAGCAGCGAGACGGGGGCTTATTCACCCCTCCACTTT.

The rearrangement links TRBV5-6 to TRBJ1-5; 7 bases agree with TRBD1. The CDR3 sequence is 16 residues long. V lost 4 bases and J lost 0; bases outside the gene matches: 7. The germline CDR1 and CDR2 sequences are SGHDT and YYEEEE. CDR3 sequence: CASSPQGRDSNQPQHF. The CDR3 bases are TGTGCCAGCAGCCCACAGGGGCGAGATAGCAATCAGCCCCAGCATTTT. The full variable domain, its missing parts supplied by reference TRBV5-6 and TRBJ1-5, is DAGVTQSPTHLIKTRGQQVTLRCSPKSGHDTVSWYQQALGQGPQFIFQYYEEEERQRGNFPDRFSGHQFPNYSSELNVNALLLGDSALYLCASSPQGRDSNQPQHFGDGTRLSIL.

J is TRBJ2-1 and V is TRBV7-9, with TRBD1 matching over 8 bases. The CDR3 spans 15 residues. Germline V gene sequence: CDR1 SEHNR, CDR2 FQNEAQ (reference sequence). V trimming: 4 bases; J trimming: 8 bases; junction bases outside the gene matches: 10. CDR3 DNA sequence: TGTGCCAGCAGCTGGGACAGGACCCTCTTAGATGAGCAGTTCTTC. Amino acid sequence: CASSWDRTLLDEQFF.

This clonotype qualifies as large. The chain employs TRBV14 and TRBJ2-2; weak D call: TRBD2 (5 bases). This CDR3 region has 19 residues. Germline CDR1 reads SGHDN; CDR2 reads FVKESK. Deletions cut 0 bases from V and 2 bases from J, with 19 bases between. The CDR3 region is CASSQEDYRDPYNTGELFF. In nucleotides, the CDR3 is TGTGCCAGCAGCCAAGAAGACTATCGCGACCCATACAACACCGGGGAGCTGTTTTTT.

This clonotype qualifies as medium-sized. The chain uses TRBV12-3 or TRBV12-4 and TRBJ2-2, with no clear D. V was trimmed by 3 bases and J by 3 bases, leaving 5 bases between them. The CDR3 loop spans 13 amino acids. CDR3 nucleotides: TGTGCCAGCAGTTTCCGGGACACCGGGGAGCTGTTTTTT. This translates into CASSFRDTGELFF.

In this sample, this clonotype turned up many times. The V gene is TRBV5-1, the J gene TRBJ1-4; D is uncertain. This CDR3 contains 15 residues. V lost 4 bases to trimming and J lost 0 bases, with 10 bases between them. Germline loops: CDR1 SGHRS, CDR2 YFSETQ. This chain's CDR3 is CASSRPSATNEKLFF. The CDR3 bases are TGCGCCAGCAGCCGGCCGTCCGCAACTAATGAAAAACTGTTTTTT.

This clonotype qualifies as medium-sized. The CDR3 nucleotides are TGTGCCAGCATCCGACAGGGGGGTAACTATGGCTACACCTTC. This translates into CASIRQGGNYGYTF. The chain recombines TRBV6-5 with TRBJ1-2; 9 nucleotides agree with TRBD1. Germline values: CDR1 MNHEY, CDR2 SVGAGI. V gave up 7 bases and J gave up 1 base; unmatched junction bases: 4. The CDR3 consists of 14 residues.

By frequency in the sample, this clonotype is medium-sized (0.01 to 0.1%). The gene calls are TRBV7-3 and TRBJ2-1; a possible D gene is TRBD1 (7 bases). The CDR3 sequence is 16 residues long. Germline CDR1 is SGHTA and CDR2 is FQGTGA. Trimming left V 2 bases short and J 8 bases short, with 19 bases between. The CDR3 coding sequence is TGTGCCAGCAGCTTATTAGGATTTGGAGGGGGCGATGAGCAGTTCTTC. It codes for CASSLLGFGGGDEQFF.

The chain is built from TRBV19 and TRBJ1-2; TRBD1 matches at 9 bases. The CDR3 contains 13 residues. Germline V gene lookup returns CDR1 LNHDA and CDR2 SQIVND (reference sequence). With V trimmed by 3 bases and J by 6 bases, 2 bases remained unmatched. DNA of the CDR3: TGTGCCAGTAGTATTCGGGACAGGGATGGCTACACCTTC. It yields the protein CASSIRDRDGYTF.

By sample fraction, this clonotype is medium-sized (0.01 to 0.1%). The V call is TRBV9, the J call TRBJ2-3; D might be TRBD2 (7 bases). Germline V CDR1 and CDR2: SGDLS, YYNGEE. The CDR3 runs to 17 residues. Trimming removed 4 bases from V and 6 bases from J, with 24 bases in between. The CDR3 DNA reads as TGTGCCAGCAGCCCATTACCACAGGGAGGGGAATATGATACGCAGTATTTT. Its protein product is CASSPLPQGGEYDTQYF.

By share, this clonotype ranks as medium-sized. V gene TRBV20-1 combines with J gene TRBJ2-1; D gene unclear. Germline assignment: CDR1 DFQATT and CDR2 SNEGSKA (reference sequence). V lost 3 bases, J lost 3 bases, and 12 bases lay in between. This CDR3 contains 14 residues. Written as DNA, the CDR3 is TGCAGTGCTAGTAATGGCCTAGACTACAATGAGCAGTTCTTC. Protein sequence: CSASNGLDYNEQFF.

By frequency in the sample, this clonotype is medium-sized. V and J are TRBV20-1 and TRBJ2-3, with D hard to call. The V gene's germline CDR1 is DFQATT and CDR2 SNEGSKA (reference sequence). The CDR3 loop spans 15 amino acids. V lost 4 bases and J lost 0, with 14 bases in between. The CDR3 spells CSAIVPERSTDTQYF. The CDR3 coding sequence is TGCAGTGCTATAGTTCCGGAGAGGAGCACAGATACGCAGTATTTT.

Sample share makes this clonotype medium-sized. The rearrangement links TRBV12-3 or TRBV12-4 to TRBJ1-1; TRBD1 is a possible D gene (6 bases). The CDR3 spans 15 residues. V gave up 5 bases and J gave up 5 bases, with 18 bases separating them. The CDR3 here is CASSLSTGIETEAFF. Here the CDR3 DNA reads TGTGCCAGCAGTCTCTCTACAGGGATCGAGACTGAAGCTTTCTTT.

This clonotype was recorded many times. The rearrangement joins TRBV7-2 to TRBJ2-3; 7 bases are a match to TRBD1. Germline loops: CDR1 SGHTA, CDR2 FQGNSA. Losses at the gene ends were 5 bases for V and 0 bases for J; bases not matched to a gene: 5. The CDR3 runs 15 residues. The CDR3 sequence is CASSLGTVSTDTQYF. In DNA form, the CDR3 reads TGTGCCAGCAGCCTGGGGACAGTGAGCACAGATACGCAGTATTTT. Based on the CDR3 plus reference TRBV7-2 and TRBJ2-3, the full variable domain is GAGVSQSPSNKVTEKGKDVELRCDPISGHTALYWYRQSLGQGLEFLIYFQGNSAPDKSGLPSDRFSAERTGGSVSTLTIQRTQQEDSAVYLCASSLGTVSTDTQYFGPGTRLTVL.

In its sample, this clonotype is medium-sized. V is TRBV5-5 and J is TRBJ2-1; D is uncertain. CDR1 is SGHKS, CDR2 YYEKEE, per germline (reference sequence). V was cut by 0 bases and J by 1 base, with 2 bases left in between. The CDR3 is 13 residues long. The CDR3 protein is CASSLDSYNEQFF. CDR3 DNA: TGTGCCAGCAGCTTGGATTCCTACAATGAGCAGTTCTTC.

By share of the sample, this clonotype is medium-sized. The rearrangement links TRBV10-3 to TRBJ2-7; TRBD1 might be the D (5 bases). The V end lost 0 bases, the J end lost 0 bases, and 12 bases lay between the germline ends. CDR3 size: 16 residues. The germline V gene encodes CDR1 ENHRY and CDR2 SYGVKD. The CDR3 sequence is CAISESSDNPSYEQYF. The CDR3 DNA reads TGTGCCATCAGTGAGTCTTCGGACAACCCCTCCTACGAGCAGTACTTC.